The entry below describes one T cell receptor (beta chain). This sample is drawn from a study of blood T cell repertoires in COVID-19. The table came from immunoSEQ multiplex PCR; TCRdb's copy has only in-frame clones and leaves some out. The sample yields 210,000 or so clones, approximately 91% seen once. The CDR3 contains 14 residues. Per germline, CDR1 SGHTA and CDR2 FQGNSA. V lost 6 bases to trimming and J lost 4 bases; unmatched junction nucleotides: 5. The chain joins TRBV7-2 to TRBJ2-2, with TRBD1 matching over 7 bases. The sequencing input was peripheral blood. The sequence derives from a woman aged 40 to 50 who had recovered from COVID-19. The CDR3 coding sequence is TGTGCCAGCAGTTCGGACAGGACCACCGGGGAGCTGTTTTTT. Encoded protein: CASSSDRTTGELFF.